Listed below are T cell receptor beta chains from one sample, sequenced in a study of blood T cells in healthy people across ages. Each CDR3 protein gets one entry after TCRdb re-called the 5' RACE reads with MiXCR. The data hold roughly 640,000 distinct CDR3 sequences, with roughly 30% observed a single time. The specimen sequenced was blood. These receptors all come from a woman of 80 years or more in good health. Each CDR3 is given with its conserved first and last residue. The D gene is left open where the match is weak. Clone size is stated in some rows and not others, as once, few, many or a class when expanded.

CDR3nt: TGCGCCAGCAAGCCCCTGGACAGCGCCTTACTCGAGCAGTACTTC
CDR3aa: CASKPLDSALLEQYF
v_gene: TRBV5-1
abundance: many
j_gene: TRBJ2-7
d_gene: .

CDR3nt: TGCAGTGCTAGGTCCGGTGGATGGGGGAGAGATTCACCCCTCCACTTT
CDR3aa: CSARSGGWGRDSPLHF
v_gene: TRBV20-1
abundance: many
j_gene: TRBJ1-6
d_gene: .

CDR3nt: TGCAGTGCTAGTCGGGACAGCTTATACAATGAGCAGTACTTC
CDR3aa: CSASRDSLYNEQYF
v_gene: TRBV20-1
abundance: few
j_gene: TRBJ2-5
d_gene: TRBD1

CDR3nt: TGTGCCAGCAGCCGCGTTGCGGATGGCTACACCTTC
CDR3aa: CASSRVADGYTF
v_gene: TRBV3-1
abundance: few
j_gene: TRBJ1-2
d_gene: .

CDR3nt: TGTGCCAGCAGTTACTCCCCTCCCCGCGGAGGTTACGAGCAGTACTTC
CDR3aa: CASSYSPPRGGYEQYF
v_gene: TRBV6-6
abundance: few
j_gene: TRBJ2-7
d_gene: .

CDR3nt: TGCGCCAGCAGCTTGGCCGGGGGGAGTACCTACAATGAGCAGTTCTTC
CDR3aa: CASSLAGGSTYNEQFF
v_gene: TRBV5-1
abundance: .
j_gene: TRBJ2-1
d_gene: TRBD2

CDR3nt: TGCAGTGCTAGAGATCCTGGTAAAGTGGAAAAACTGTTTTTT
CDR3aa: CSARDPGKVEKLFF
v_gene: TRBV20-1
abundance: many
j_gene: TRBJ1-4
d_gene: .

CDR3nt: TGTGCCAGCCTTATGGGCGCAGAGAAGTATGGCTACACCTTC
CDR3aa: CASLMGAEKYGYTF
v_gene: TRBV6-6
abundance: few
j_gene: TRBJ1-2
d_gene: .

CDR3nt: TGCAGTGCTAGTCCAGGGAGGGTTCAGCCCCAGCATTTT
CDR3aa: CSASPGRVQPQHF
v_gene: TRBV20-1
abundance: .
j_gene: TRBJ1-5
d_gene: .

CDR3nt: TGTGCCTGGAGTGTACGGGGACAGGGGGAGAATTCACCCCTCCACTTT
CDR3aa: CAWSVRGQGENSPLHF
v_gene: TRBV30
abundance: .
j_gene: TRBJ1-6
d_gene: TRBD1

CDR3nt: TGCGCCAGCAGCTTGGGACAGGGGGATGGAAACTATGGCTACACCTTC
CDR3aa: CASSLGQGDGNYGYTF
v_gene: TRBV5-1
abundance: many
j_gene: TRBJ1-2
d_gene: TRBD1

CDR3nt: TGCAGTGCTCACGCGTCCCCGGGACAGGGTTTCGTCGAGACCCAGTACTTC
CDR3aa: CSAHASPGQGFVETQYF
v_gene: TRBV20-1
abundance: many
j_gene: TRBJ2-5
d_gene: TRBD1

CDR3nt: TGCGCCAGCAGCCAAGAGGGCGGAGAGACCCAGTACTTC
CDR3aa: CASSQEGGETQYF
v_gene: TRBV4-1
abundance: many
j_gene: TRBJ2-5
d_gene: .

CDR3nt: TGTGCCAGTAGCCCGGGGACAGTAATCTCCTACAATGAGCAGTACTTC
CDR3aa: CASSPGTVISYNEQYF
v_gene: TRBV7-3
abundance: .
j_gene: TRBJ2-5
d_gene: TRBD1

CDR3nt: TGTGCCAGCAGCTTGACTAGTTCCGTTCGGGACGAGCAGTACTTC
CDR3aa: CASSLTSSVRDEQYF
v_gene: TRBV7-2
abundance: many
j_gene: TRBJ2-7
d_gene: .

CDR3nt: TGCGCCAGCGCCCCCTCCGGACAGATGAATGAGCAGTTCTTC
CDR3aa: CASAPSGQMNEQFF
v_gene: TRBV5-1
abundance: many
j_gene: TRBJ2-1
d_gene: .

CDR3nt: TGTGCCAGCAGCCGGACGGGAGGGCCGGCTGGAAACACCATATATTTT
CDR3aa: CASSRTGGPAGNTIYF
v_gene: TRBV3-1
abundance: few
j_gene: TRBJ1-3
d_gene: .

CDR3nt: TGTGCCAGCACTATCCGGGATAGCAATCAGCCCCAGCATTTT
CDR3aa: CASTIRDSNQPQHF
v_gene: TRBV6-6
abundance: many
j_gene: TRBJ1-5
d_gene: .

CDR3nt: TGCAGTGCCGCGATGCCCCGGGGAGGCAGCAATCAGCCCCAGCATTTT
CDR3aa: CSAAMPRGGSNQPQHF
v_gene: TRBV20-1
abundance: few
j_gene: TRBJ1-5
d_gene: .

CDR3nt: TGTGCCAGCAGCGGACTCGACACGCAGTATTTT
CDR3aa: CASSGLDTQYF
v_gene: TRBV6-1
abundance: many
j_gene: TRBJ2-3
d_gene: .

CDR3nt: TGCAGTGCTAGGCAGGGAAACTACAATGAGCAGTACTTC
CDR3aa: CSARQGNYNEQYF
v_gene: TRBV20-1
abundance: .
j_gene: TRBJ2-7
d_gene: .

CDR3nt: TGCGCCAGCAGCTTGGTACCAGGGGGAGGCACTGAAGCTTTCTTT
CDR3aa: CASSLVPGGGTEAFF
v_gene: TRBV5-1
abundance: .
j_gene: TRBJ1-1
d_gene: TRBD1

CDR3nt: TGCAGTGCTAGCCCTGGCAGGGGGGATAAAGGCTACACCTTC
CDR3aa: CSASPGRGDKGYTF
v_gene: TRBV20-1
abundance: many
j_gene: TRBJ1-2
d_gene: TRBD1

CDR3nt: TGTGCCAGCAGCTTAGATCGAGCGGGGATACAGTTCTTC
CDR3aa: CASSLDRAGIQFF
v_gene: TRBV7-2
abundance: many
j_gene: TRBJ2-1
d_gene: TRBD2

CDR3nt: TGTGCCAGCAGCCCCGAGAGGGGTAGCTCTGGGGCCAACGTCCTGACTTTC
CDR3aa: CASSPERGSSGANVLTF
v_gene: TRBV7-2
abundance: many
j_gene: TRBJ2-6
d_gene: .

CDR3nt: TGTGCCAGCAGCGCCAGGGGGGGGTCGGAGACCCAGTACTTC
CDR3aa: CASSARGGSETQYF
v_gene: TRBV5-4
abundance: many
j_gene: TRBJ2-5
d_gene: .

CDR3nt: TGTGCCAGCAGTGGCCCAGGGGTCGAGACCCGGTACTTC
CDR3aa: CASSGPGVETRYF
v_gene: TRBV12-3/TRBV12-4
abundance: .
j_gene: TRBJ2-5
d_gene: .

CDR3nt: TGTGCCAGCTCCTCGGGAGCTTACGGGCAGTACTTC
CDR3aa: CASSSGAYGQYF
v_gene: TRBV28
abundance: .
j_gene: TRBJ2-4
d_gene: .

CDR3nt: TGTGCCAGCAGCCAAGGTGGCGGGGTTATCTACAATGAGCAGTTCTTC
CDR3aa: CASSQGGGVIYNEQFF
v_gene: TRBV3-1
abundance: many
j_gene: TRBJ2-1
d_gene: .

CDR3nt: TGCAGTGCTAACCTAGCGGGGGGGCGAAATACGCAGTATTTT
CDR3aa: CSANLAGGRNTQYF
v_gene: TRBV20-1
abundance: .
j_gene: TRBJ2-3
d_gene: TRBD2

CDR3nt: TGTGCCAGCAGCACCATAGCGGGGGCCCTCTACAATGAGCAGTACTTC
CDR3aa: CASSTIAGALYNEQYF
v_gene: TRBV7-3
abundance: .
j_gene: TRBJ2-5
d_gene: TRBD2

CDR3nt: TGTGCCAGCAGCACAGGGGGCGGTAGGTACGAGCAGTACTTC
CDR3aa: CASSTGGGRYEQYF
v_gene: TRBV28
abundance: many
j_gene: TRBJ2-7
d_gene: TRBD1

CDR3nt: TGTGCCAGCAAGGGGTTTGCTAGGCTCTACGATGAGCAGTACTTC
CDR3aa: CASKGFARLYDEQYF
v_gene: TRBV28
abundance: few
j_gene: TRBJ2-5
d_gene: .

CDR3nt: TGTGCCAGCTCACCGCCCCCCCGGTCTAGGGGCACTGAAGCTTTCTTT
CDR3aa: CASSPPPRSRGTEAFF
v_gene: TRBV18
abundance: .
j_gene: TRBJ1-1
d_gene: .

CDR3nt: TGTGCCAGCAGTTACCAGACAAACACTGAAGCTTTCTTT
CDR3aa: CASSYQTNTEAFF
v_gene: TRBV6-2/TRBV6-3
abundance: many
j_gene: TRBJ1-1
d_gene: .

CDR3nt: TGTGCCAGCAGCAGAAACGGACAGCACACTGAAGCTTTCTTT
CDR3aa: CASSRNGQHTEAFF
v_gene: TRBV2
abundance: few
j_gene: TRBJ1-1
d_gene: .

CDR3nt: TGTGCCAGCAGTGATACAGGGCGTACGCAGTATTTT
CDR3aa: CASSDTGRTQYF
v_gene: TRBV28
abundance: many
j_gene: TRBJ2-3
d_gene: .

CDR3nt: TGTGCCTGGAGTGTACGATCCTTGACTGCGGCCAAAAACATTCAGTACTTC
CDR3aa: CAWSVRSLTAAKNIQYF
v_gene: TRBV30
abundance: many
j_gene: TRBJ2-4
d_gene: .

CDR3nt: TGTGCCAGCAGCAAAAAGGCCTCGGACCAAGAGACCCAGTACTTC
CDR3aa: CASSKKASDQETQYF
v_gene: TRBV21-1
abundance: many
j_gene: TRBJ2-5
d_gene: .

CDR3nt: TGTGCCAGCAGCCTCGGACAGGGGCATCAAGAGACCCAGTACTTC
CDR3aa: CASSLGQGHQETQYF
v_gene: TRBV7-3
abundance: many
j_gene: TRBJ2-5
d_gene: TRBD1

CDR3nt: TGTGCCAGCAGTTACTCGTCGGGGGGTGATATCGACGAGCAGTACTTC
CDR3aa: CASSYSSGGDIDEQYF
v_gene: TRBV6-2/TRBV6-3
abundance: many
j_gene: TRBJ2-7
d_gene: TRBD2